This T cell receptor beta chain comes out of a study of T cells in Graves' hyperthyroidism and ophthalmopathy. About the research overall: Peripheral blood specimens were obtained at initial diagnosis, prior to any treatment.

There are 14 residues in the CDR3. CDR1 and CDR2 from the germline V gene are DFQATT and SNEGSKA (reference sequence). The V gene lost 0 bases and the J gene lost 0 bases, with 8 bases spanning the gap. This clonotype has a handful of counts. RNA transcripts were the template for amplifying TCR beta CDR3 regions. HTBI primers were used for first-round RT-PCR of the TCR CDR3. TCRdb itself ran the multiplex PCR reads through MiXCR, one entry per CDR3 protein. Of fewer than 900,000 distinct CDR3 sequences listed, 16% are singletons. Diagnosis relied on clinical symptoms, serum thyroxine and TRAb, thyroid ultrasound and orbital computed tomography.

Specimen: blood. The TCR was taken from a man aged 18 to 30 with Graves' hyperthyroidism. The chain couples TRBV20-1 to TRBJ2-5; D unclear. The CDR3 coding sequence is TGCAGTGCTAGAGACGACGTGTACCAAGAGACCCAGTACTTC. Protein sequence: CSARDDVYQETQYF.